This T cell receptor (beta chain) was documented in a study of CD8+ T cells in alopecia areata. About the study: The study gave tofacitinib for 6 to 18 months, then 6 months off drug.

About this clone itself: Its target is not known.

Germline lookup yields CDR1 MNHEY and CDR2 SVGAGI. V was clipped by 7 bases and J by 3 bases; unmatched bases: 4. This CDR3 region has 14 residues. Lesional scalp punch biopsies and peripheral blood were collected from alopecia areata patients. Separation by sorting yielded CD4+ and CD8+ T cells from PBMCs. Findings and limits, study-wide: Patients showed less clear TCR sequence sharing than mice, possibly partly because of HLA diversity.

Sequencing relied on a cDNA template that was reverse transcribed from extracted RNA. Some clones are missing from TCRdb's copy, which holds only in-frame ones; the method was immunoSEQ multiplex PCR. Among roughly 200,000 clones listed, around 63% were seen once. The starting material was CD4+ T cells sorted from blood, obtained at week 0. The origin of this receptor is a human donor with alopecia areata. The chain carries TRBV6-5 and TRBJ2-3; TRBD2 matches 10 bases. CDR3 sequence: CASIPLAGTDTQYF. CDR3 coding DNA: TGTGCCAGCATCCCACTAGCGGGGACAGATACGCAGTATTTT.